Sequencing of this TCR beta chain was carried out in a study of blood T cell repertoires in COVID-19. Study summary: Donors in the United States, Italy and Spain gave samples during acute or convalescent COVID-19. The analysed material was cDNA or gDNA that came from T cells, B-cell-depleted T cells, or PBMCs.

This CDR3 comprises 15 residues. Germline CDR1 and CDR2: SGHAT and FQNNGV. V dropped 5 bases and J dropped 8; count of bases not matched to a gene: 11. Per the study methods: Estimated nucleated cell counts came from reference gene primer amplification. Sequencing was performed with immunoSEQ multiplex PCR; in TCRdb, only in-frame clones are kept and a portion is missing. V, J and clone size are taken as reported in that table, and D and trimming were inferred from the DNA itself. This repertoire shows 200,000 to 250,000 clones, 82% found once; its top ten account for around 3.4%. Which cohort a participant joined came from the clinical history participants gave.

Sample: PBMCs or T cells enriched from blood (not recorded which). The J gene is TRBJ1-3, the V gene TRBV11-2; 8 bases align to TRBD1. The receptor was derived from a woman aged 60-75 years who had recovered from COVID-19. The CDR3 loop reads CASSRDRQERDTIYF. In DNA, the CDR3 is TGTGCCAGCAGCAGGGACAGGCAAGAGAGAGACACCATATATTTT. Full variable domain (remainder filled in from reference TRBV11-2 and TRBJ1-3): EAGVAQSPRYKIIEKRQSVAFWCNPISGHATLYWYQQILGQGPKLLIQFQNNGVVDDSQLPKDRFSAERLKGVDSTLKIQPAKLEDSAVYLCASSRDRQERDTIYFGEGSWLTVV.